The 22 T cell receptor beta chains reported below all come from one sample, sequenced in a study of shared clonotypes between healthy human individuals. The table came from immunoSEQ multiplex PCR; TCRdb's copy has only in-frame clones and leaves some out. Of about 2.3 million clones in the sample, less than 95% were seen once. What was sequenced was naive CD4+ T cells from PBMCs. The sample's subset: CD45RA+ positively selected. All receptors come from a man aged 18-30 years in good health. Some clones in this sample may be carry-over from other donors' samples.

CDR3 sequence reads: CASSLRVIGGTEAFF. The CDR3 DNA reads as TGTGCCAGCAGTTTGAGGGTAATTGGGGGCACTGAAGCTTTCTTT. V gene TRBV28 combines with J gene TRBJ1-1, with D perhaps matching TRBD1 (5 bases). The ends were cut back, 3 bases at V and 4 bases at J, with 15 bases in the middle. This CDR3 spans 15 amino acids. Germline V CDR1 and CDR2: MDHEN, SYDVKM.

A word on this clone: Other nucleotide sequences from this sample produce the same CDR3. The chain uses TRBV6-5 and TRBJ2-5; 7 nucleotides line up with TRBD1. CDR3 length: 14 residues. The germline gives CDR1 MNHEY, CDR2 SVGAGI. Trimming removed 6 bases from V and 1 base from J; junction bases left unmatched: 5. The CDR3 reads CASSLRTGQETQYF. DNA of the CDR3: TGTGCCAGCAGCTTACGGACAGGCCAAGAGACCCAGTACTTC.

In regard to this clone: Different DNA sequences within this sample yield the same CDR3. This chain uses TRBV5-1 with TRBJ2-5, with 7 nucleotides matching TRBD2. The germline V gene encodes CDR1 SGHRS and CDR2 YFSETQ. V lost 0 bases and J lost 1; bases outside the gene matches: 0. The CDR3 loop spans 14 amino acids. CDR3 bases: TGCGCCAGCAGCTTGGGACTAGCCCAAGAGACCCAGTACTTC. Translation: CASSLGLAQETQYF.

CDR3: CASSRTGTAGNTIYF. The CDR3 DNA sequence: TGTGCCAGCAGCCGGACAGGGACTGCTGGAAACACCATATATTTT. V usage is TRBV5-4 and J usage is TRBJ1-3; TRBD1 matches 8 bases. After removal of 4 bases from V and 2 bases from J, the junction contained 5 bases not matched to a gene. Germline assignment: CDR1 SGHNT and CDR2 YYREEE (reference sequence). The length of the CDR3 is 15 residues.

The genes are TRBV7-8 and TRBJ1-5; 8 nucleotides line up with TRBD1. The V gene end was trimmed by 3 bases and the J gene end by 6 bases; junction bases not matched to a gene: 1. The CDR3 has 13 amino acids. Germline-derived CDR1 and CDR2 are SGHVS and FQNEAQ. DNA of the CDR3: TGTGCCAGCAGCTTCGACAGGGGTCAGCCCCAGCATTTT. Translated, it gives CASSFDRGQPQHF.

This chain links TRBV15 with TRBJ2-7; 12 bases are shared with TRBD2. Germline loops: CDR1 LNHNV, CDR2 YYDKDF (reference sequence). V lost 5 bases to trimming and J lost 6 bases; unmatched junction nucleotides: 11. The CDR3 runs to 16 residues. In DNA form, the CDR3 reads TGTGCCACCAGCGCCCGACTAGCGGGAGTGAGTCGCGAGCAGTACTTC. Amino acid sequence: CATSARLAGVSREQYF. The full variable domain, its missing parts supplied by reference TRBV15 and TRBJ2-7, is DAMVIQNPRYQVTQFGKPVTLSCSQTLNHNVMYWYQQKSSQAPKLLFHYYDKDFNNEADTPDNFQSRRPNTSFCFLDIRSPGLGDTAMYLCATSARLAGVSREQYFGPGTRLTVT.

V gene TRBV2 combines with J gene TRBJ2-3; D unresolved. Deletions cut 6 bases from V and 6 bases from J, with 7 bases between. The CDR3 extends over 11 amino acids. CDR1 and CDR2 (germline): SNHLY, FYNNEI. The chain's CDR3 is CASRVVDTQYF. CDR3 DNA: TGTGCCAGCAGGGTTGTGGATACGCAGTATTTT. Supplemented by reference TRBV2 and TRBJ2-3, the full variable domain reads EPEVTQTPSHQVTQMGQEVILRCVPISNHLYFYWYRQILGQKVEFLVSFYNNEISEKSEIFDDQFSVERPDGSNFTLKIRSTKLEDSAMYFCASRVVDTQYFGPGTRLTVL.

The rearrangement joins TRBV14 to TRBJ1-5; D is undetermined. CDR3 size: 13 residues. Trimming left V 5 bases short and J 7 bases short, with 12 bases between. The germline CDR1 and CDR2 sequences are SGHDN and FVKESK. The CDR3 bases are TGTGCCAGCAGCTTAGGGATAGGGCAGCCCCAGCATTTT. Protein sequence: CASSLGIGQPQHF.

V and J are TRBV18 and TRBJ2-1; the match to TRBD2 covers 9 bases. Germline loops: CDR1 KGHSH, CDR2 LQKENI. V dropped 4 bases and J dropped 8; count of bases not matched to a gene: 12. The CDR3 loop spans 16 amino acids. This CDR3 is CASSLRLAVTADEQFF. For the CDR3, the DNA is TGTGCCAGCTCACTGAGACTAGCGGTAACAGCCGATGAGCAGTTCTTC.

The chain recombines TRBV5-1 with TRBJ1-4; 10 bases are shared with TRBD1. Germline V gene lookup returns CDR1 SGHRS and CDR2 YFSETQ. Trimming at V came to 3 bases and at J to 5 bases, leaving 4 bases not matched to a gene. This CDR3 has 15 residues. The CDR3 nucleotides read TGCGCCAGCAGCTCCCCGGGACAGGGGAATGAAAAACTGTTTTTT. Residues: CASSSPGQGNEKLFF. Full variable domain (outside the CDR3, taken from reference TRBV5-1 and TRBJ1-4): KAGVTQTPRYLIKTRGQQVTLSCSPISGHRSVSWYQQTPGQGLQFLFEYFSETQRNKGNFPGRFSGRQFSNSRSEMNVSTLELGDSALYLCASSSPGQGNEKLFFGSGTQLSVL.

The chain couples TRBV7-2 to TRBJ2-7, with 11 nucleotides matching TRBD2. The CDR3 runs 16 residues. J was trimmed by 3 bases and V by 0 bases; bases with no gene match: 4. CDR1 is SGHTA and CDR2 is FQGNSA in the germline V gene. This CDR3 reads CASSLATSGGYYEQYF. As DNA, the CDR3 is TGTGCCAGCAGCTTAGCTACTAGCGGGGGTTACTACGAGCAGTACTTC.

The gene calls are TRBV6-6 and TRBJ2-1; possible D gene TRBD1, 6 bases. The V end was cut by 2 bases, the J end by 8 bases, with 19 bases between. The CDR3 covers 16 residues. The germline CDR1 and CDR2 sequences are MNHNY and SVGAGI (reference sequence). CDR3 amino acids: CASSYPTARGPHEQFF. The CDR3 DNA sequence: TGTGCCAGCAGTTACCCCACAGCCAGGGGTCCCCATGAGCAGTTCTTC.

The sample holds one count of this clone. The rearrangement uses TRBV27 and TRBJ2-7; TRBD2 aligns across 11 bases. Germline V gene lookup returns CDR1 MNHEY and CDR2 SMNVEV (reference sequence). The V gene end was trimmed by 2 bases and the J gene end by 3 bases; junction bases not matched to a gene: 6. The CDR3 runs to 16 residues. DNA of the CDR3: TGTGCCAGCAGTTTAACCCCTAGCGGGAGGATCTACGAGCAGTACTTC. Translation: CASSLTPSGRIYEQYF.

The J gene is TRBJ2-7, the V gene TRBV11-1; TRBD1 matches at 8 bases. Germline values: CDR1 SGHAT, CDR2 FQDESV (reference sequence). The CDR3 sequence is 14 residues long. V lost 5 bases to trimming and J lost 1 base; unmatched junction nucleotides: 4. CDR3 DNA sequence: TGTGCCAGCAGCAAACGGGACAGGTCCTACGAGCAGTACTTC. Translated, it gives CASSKRDRSYEQYF.

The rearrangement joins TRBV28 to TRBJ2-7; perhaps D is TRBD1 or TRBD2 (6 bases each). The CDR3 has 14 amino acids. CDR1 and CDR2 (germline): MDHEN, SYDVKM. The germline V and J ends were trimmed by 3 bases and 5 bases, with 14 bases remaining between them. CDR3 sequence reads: CASSLGGQANEQYF. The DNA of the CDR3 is TGTGCCAGCAGTTTGGGGGGCCAGGCAAACGAGCAGTACTTC. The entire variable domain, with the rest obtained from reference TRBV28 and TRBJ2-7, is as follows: DVKVTQSSRYLVKRTGEKVFLECVQDMDHENMFWYRQDPGLGLRLIYFSYDVKMKEKGDIPEGYSVSREKKERFSLILESASTNQTSMYLCASSLGGQANEQYFGPGTRLTVT.

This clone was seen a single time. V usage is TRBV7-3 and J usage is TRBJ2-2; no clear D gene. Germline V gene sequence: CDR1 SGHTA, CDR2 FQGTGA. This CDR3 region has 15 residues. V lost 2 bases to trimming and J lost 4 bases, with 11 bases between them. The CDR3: CASSLQASVTGELFF. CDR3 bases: TGTGCCAGCAGCTTACAAGCGTCAGTCACCGGGGAGCTGTTTTTT. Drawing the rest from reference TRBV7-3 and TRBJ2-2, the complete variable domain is GAGVSQTPSNKVTEKGKYVELRCDPISGHTALYWYRQSLGQGPEFLIYFQGTGAADDSGLPNDRFFAVRPEGSVSTLKIQRTERGDSAVYLCASSLQASVTGELFFGEGSRLTVL.

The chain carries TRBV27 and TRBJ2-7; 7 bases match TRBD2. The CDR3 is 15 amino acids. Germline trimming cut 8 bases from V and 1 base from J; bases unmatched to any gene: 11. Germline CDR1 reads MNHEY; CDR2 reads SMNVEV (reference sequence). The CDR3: CASRTGASGSYEQYF. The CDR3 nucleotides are TGTGCCAGCCGAACCGGGGCTAGCGGTTCCTACGAGCAGTACTTC.

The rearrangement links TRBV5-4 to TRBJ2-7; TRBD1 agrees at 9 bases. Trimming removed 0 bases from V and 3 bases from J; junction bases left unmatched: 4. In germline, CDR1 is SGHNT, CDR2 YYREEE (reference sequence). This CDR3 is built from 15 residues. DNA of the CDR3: TGTGCCAGCAGCTTGGCCCGACAGGGGGTCTACGAGCAGTACTTC. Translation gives CASSLARQGVYEQYF.

The CDR3 sequence is CASSPRLAVYNEQFF. CDR3 in DNA: TGTGCCAGCAGCCCCAGACTAGCGGTCTACAATGAGCAGTTCTTC. V usage is TRBV7-3 and J usage is TRBJ2-1, with 9 bases identical to TRBD2. The CDR3 loop spans 15 amino acids. With 5 bases clipped from V and 3 bases from J, the junction kept 5 bases outside the gene matches. Germline V gene sequence: CDR1 SGHTA, CDR2 FQGTGA.

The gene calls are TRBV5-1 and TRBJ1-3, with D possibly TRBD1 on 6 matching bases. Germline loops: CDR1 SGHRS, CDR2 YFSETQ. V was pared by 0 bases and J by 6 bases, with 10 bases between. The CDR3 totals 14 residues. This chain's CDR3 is CASSLGTVENTIYF. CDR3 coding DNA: TGCGCCAGCAGCTTGGGGACAGTGGAAAACACCATATATTTT.

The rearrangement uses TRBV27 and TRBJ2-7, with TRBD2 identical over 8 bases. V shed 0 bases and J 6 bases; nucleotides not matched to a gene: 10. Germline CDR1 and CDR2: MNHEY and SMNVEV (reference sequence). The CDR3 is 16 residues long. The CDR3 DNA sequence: TGTGCCAGCAGTTTATCGGGCGGGACTAGGAATGGCGAGCAGTACTTC. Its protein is CASSLSGGTRNGEQYF.

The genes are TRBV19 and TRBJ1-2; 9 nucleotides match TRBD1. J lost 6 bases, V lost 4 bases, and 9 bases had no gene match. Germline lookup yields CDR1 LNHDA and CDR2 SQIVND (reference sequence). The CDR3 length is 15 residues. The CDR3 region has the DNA TGTGCCAGTAGTAGTTACAGGGGGCGCGAAGATGGCTACACCTTC. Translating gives CASSSYRGREDGYTF.